Sequencing of this T cell receptor (beta chain) was carried out in a study of control samples from healthy donors and cancer patients. Assay used: immunoSEQ multiplex PCR; TCRdb lists only in-frame clones, some missing. The repertoire has some 95,000 clones, approximately 81% of them found once; the top ten carry roughly a tenth. Trimming removed 4 bases from V and 8 bases from J; junction bases left unmatched: 10. CDR3 length equals 15 residues. Germline-derived CDR1 and CDR2 are SSHAT and FNYEAQ (reference sequence). This sequence joins TRBV7-7 and TRBJ2-1, with TRBD2 matching over 8 bases. The TCR was taken from a woman in her twenties or thirties in good health. Material for sequencing was blood. CDR3 in amino acids: CASSSAGDVRHEQFF. Written as DNA, the CDR3 is TGTGCCAGCAGCTCAGCGGGGGATGTGAGACATGAGCAGTTCTTC.